This T cell receptor beta chain was found in a study of CD8 T cells in Susac syndrome. The multiple sclerosis control cohort comprised treatment-naive individuals presenting with stable or active relapsing-remitting disease. It was negative isolation that provided the CD8+ and CD4+ T cells, whereas TEMRA cells were enriched by FACS. RNA in amounts of about 0.5 to 1 ug was reverse transcribed with random hexamers. Multiplex PCR with immunoSEQ amplified the TCR beta CDR3 across 54 Vbeta and 13 Jbeta. One entry per CDR3 protein results from TCRdb running MiXCR on the immunoSEQ multiplex PCR reads. There are a few hundred thousand distinct CDR3 sequences in the sample; about nine tenths occur only once, and roughly 0.17% lies in the top ten. Study-level findings and limits: The relatively small number of individuals in the TCR sequencing and HLA analysis was acknowledged by the study.

As regards this clonotype: The antigen remains unidentified.

The CDR3 loop spans 15 amino acids. Trimming pared 5 bases from V and 8 bases from J, leaving 18 bases between. Germline CDR1 and CDR2: MNHEY and SMNVEV (reference sequence). The TCR originated in a human donor with multiple sclerosis. V gene TRBV27 combines with J gene TRBJ1-4; TRBD1 is a possible D gene (5 bases). Sample: CD8+ T cells from PBMCs. For the CDR3, the DNA is TGTGCCAGCAGTCCGCAGGGTCGGGTCGGGGAAAAACTGTTTTTT. It yields the protein CASSPQGRVGEKLFF.